The source of this TCR beta chain is a study of T cells in Graves' hyperthyroidism and ophthalmopathy. General observations from the study: Most thyroid clonotypes that were expanded above 0.001 also turned up in blood.

Graves' hyperthyroidism was deemed stable given no ophthalmopathy progression within 18 months. Exclusions: uncontrolled infection, other autoimmune disease, pregnancy, lactation. RNA transcripts yielded amplified TCR beta CDR3 regions. The TCR CDR3 was amplified in a first-round RT-PCR using the HTBI primer set. TCRdb ran MiXCR on the multiplex PCR reads and lists one entry per CDR3 protein. The profile covers 340,000 or so distinct CDR3 sequences, with roughly 17% appearing a single time and 33% taken by the ten largest. This clonotype was counted at least ten times. The antigen is unknown. The specimen sequenced was blood. The receptor was derived from a man aged 25-45 years with Graves' hyperthyroidism.

CDR3: CASSTGQGLADTQYF. CDR3 DNA: TGTGCCAGCAGCACGGGACAGGGGTTGGCAGATACGCAGTATTTT. V usage is TRBV5-6 and J usage is TRBJ2-3; 10 bases map to TRBD1. V shed 4 bases and J 4 bases; nucleotides not matched to a gene: 6. The length of the CDR3 is 15 residues. Germline CDR1 is SGHDT and CDR2 is YYEEEE.